Sequencing of this T cell receptor (beta chain) was carried out in a study of cytomegalovirus exposure and HLA in healthy donors. General study points: For most TCR sequences rarity was the rule, although some public TCRs occurred in many donors.

On this clone itself: The antigen is unknown.

With V trimmed by 4 bases and J by 0 bases, 3 bases remained unmatched. Per germline, CDR1 SNHLY and CDR2 FYNNEI. CDR3 length: 17 residues. Sequenced by immunoSEQ multiplex PCR; TCRdb stores in-frame clones only, minus some. Here the sample spans 120,000 or so clones, 89% being singletons. Sequenced material: PBMCs. The TCR comes from a woman between 18 and 29 years old in good health and CMV-seronegative. V usage is TRBV2 and J usage is TRBJ2-1, with 13 bases fitting TRBD2. Here the CDR3 DNA reads TGTGCCAGCAGTGGACTAGCGGGGGGTTTCTCCTACAATGAGCAGTTCTTC. This translates into CASSGLAGGFSYNEQFF.